This TCR beta chain was sequenced during a study of identifying expanded T cells in peripheral blood. Study outcomes and limitations: Approximately 2-week clone count variance significantly increased as total template count grew.

About this clone: What it binds is unknown.

Measured with immunoSEQ multiplex PCR; TCRdb has only the in-frame clones, and not every one. Here the sample spans about 91,000 clones, almost 90% being singletons. Trimming left V 3 bases short and J 0 bases short, with 13 bases between. Per the germline V gene, CDR1 is SEHNR and CDR2 is FQNEAQ (reference sequence). The CDR3 sequence is 16 residues long. This clonotype was sampled from a person aged 18 to 75 in good health. The gene calls are TRBV7-9 and TRBJ2-3; D is uncertain. Material: blood. CDR3 in amino acids: CASSLGSGASTDTQYF. CDR3 coding DNA: TGTGCCAGCAGCTTGGGTTCAGGTGCAAGCACAGATACGCAGTATTTT.